Presented here are 28 T cell receptor beta chains from one specimen sequenced in a study of OX40 agonist ivuxolimab in advanced cancers. The protocol was immunoSEQ multiplex PCR, while the TCRdb copy is restricted to in-frame clones and leaves out a portion. The data hold around 80,000 clones, with around 83% observed a single time. Specimen: CD4+ or CD8+ T cells sorted from blood, collected in a trial of the OX40 agonist ivuxolimab. Receptors originate from an adult with an advanced solid tumor such as melanoma, head and neck, liver or kidney cancer.

This rearrangement joins TRBV18 to TRBJ2-1; 7 bases agree with TRBD2. This CDR3 region has 13 residues. The germline V gene has CDR1 KGHSH and CDR2 LQKENI. V trimming: 6 bases; J trimming: 6 bases; junction bases outside the gene matches: 5. The DNA for the CDR3 is TGTGCCAGCTCGGGGGGGACGGCCAATGAGCAGTTCTTC. Translation gives CASSGGTANEQFF.

This rearrangement joins TRBV12-5 to TRBJ2-7, with 9 bases matching TRBD2. CDR1 is LGHNT, CDR2 FRNRAP, per germline. This CDR3 is built from 15 residues. The junction had 9 bases not matched to a gene; V was cut back by 6 bases and J by 3 bases. CDR3 nucleotide sequence: TGTGCTAGTGGCCCAGGGACTAGCACACTCTACGAGCAGTACTTC. Translating it yields CASGPGTSTLYEQYF.

The chain employs TRBV5-6 and TRBJ1-2; TRBD1 matches at 12 bases. The CDR3 extends over 16 amino acids. The junction had 4 bases not matched to a gene; V was cut back by 2 bases and J by 2 bases. From germline, CDR1 is SGHDT and CDR2 YYEEEE. The CDR3 spells CASSFGTGGRNYGYTF. For the CDR3, the DNA is TGTGCCAGCAGCTTCGGGACAGGGGGCCGGAACTATGGCTACACCTTC.

The chain recombines TRBV29-1 with TRBJ2-3; maybe TRBD2 (7 bases). From germline, CDR1 is SQVTM and CDR2 ANQGSEA. Trimming pared 3 bases from V and 3 bases from J, leaving 10 bases between. The CDR3 sequence is 13 residues long. CDR3 sequence (DNA): TGCAGCGTTGACAGGGGAGGGACAGATACGCAGTATTTT. Translated, it gives CSVDRGGTDTQYF.

The chain links TRBV19 to TRBJ1-5, with D possibly being TRBD1 (5 bases). The V gene's germline CDR1 is LNHDA and CDR2 SQIVND (reference sequence). The ends were cut back, 4 bases at V and 0 bases at J, with 16 bases in the middle. The CDR3 extends over 17 amino acids. The CDR3 DNA follows: TGTGCCAGTAGTAGCGGGACGGATCTCTATAGCAATCAGCCCCAGCATTTT. Protein product: CASSSGTDLYSNQPQHF.

This clone was observed a handful of times. The CDR3 DNA sequence: TGTGCCAGCAGGTCAGGGTTAGGTGAGACCCAGTACTTC. Its translation is CASRSGLGETQYF. The gene calls are TRBV7-2 and TRBJ2-5; D is perhaps TRBD1 (5 bases). CDR3 length equals 13 residues. V lost 6 bases and J lost 5, with 13 bases in between. The germline CDR1 and CDR2 sequences are SGHTA and FQGNSA.

The J gene is TRBJ1-5, the V gene TRBV27, with 7 nucleotides matching TRBD1. Germline CDR1 reads MNHEY; CDR2 reads SMNVEV (reference sequence). V trimming: 5 bases; J trimming: 4 bases; junction bases outside the gene matches: 2. CDR3 length equals 13 residues. CDR3 in amino acids: CASSPQGNQPQHF. DNA for the CDR3: TGTGCCAGCAGTCCACAGGGGAATCAGCCCCAGCATTTT.

The chain recombines TRBV5-4 with TRBJ1-3, with 9 bases aligning to TRBD1. Germline lookup yields CDR1 SGHNT and CDR2 YYREEE (reference sequence). V trimming: 4 bases; J trimming: 2 bases; junction bases outside the gene matches: 1. There are 14 residues in the CDR3. CDR3 amino acids: CASSRQGAGNTIYF. The CDR3 region has the DNA TGTGCCAGCAGCCGACAGGGGGCTGGAAACACCATATATTTT.

This chain links TRBV19 with TRBJ2-2, with TRBD1 matching 11 bases. Germline V gives CDR1 LNHDA, CDR2 SQIVND (reference sequence). The CDR3 has 15 residues. Trimming took 7 bases from V and 7 from J; bases not matched to a gene: 8. CDR3 in DNA: TGTGCCAGTAACCCTGGACAGGGGGCCGGCGGGGAGCTGTTTTTT. Translated, it gives CASNPGQGAGGELFF.

V and J are TRBV5-1 and TRBJ2-6; D uncertain. The CDR3 is 14 amino acids. Germline V gene lookup returns CDR1 SGHRS and CDR2 YFSETQ. V lost 0 bases and J lost 2, with 3 bases in between. This CDR3 is CASSLDTGANVLTF. The CDR3, as DNA: TGCGCCAGCAGCTTGGACACTGGGGCCAACGTCCTGACTTTC.

The chain is built from TRBV4-1 and TRBJ2-5; D is perhaps TRBD1 or TRBD2 (6 bases each). Germline CDR1 and CDR2: MGHRA and YSYEKL. Between the trimmed V and J ends, which lost 0 bases and 5 bases, there was a span of 16 bases. The CDR3 length is 16 residues. The CDR3 DNA follows: TGCGCCAGCAGCCAAGATCAACCCATAGGGGGGGAGACCCAGTACTTC. Its translation: CASSQDQPIGGETQYF.

This clone has only a few counts. The V gene is TRBV7-9, the J gene TRBJ1-6, with D perhaps matching TRBD1 (5 bases). This CDR3 spans 14 amino acids. CDR1 and CDR2 from the germline V gene are SEHNR and FQNEAQ (reference sequence). V lost 9 bases to trimming and J lost 9 bases, with 18 bases between them. CDR3 residues: CASRDRGAGSPLHF. The CDR3 DNA reads TGTGCCAGTCGCGACCGGGGCGCGGGTTCACCCCTCCACTTT.

The chain has TRBV6-6 and TRBJ2-5; D possibly uses TRBD1 or TRBD2 (5 bases each). The CDR3 covers 14 residues. Per germline, CDR1 MNHNY and CDR2 SVGAGI (reference sequence). V was cut by 10 bases and J by 4 bases, with 19 bases left in between. Here the CDR3 DNA reads TGTGCCACTTATCTCGGCGAGGGGCGAGAGACCCAGTACTTC. It is translated as CATYLGEGRETQYF.

V and J are TRBV28 and TRBJ2-3; D not resolved. The CDR3 is made up of 12 amino acids. Germline CDR1 MDHEN, CDR2 SYDVKM. The V and J ends lost 6 bases and 7 bases respectively, with 11 bases between them. DNA for the CDR3: TGTGCCAGCAGGATAGGGCCCTATACGCAGTATTTT. This gives the protein CASRIGPYTQYF.

This chain connects TRBV10-1 to TRBJ2-5, with 9 bases matching TRBD2. CDR1 and CDR2 (germline): WNHNN, SYGVQD (reference sequence). The CDR3 runs to 15 residues. Trimming at V came to 10 bases and at J to 5 bases, leaving 14 bases not matched to a gene. The chain's CDR3 is CANALIGLAMETQYF. Written as DNA, the CDR3 is TGCGCCAACGCGTTAATTGGACTAGCGATGGAGACCCAGTACTTC.

The chain has TRBV5-4 and TRBJ2-1; D gene uncertain. V was cut by 4 bases and J by 0 bases, with 20 bases left in between. Germline CDR1 is SGHNT and CDR2 is YYREEE (reference sequence). This CDR3 region has 18 residues. This chain's CDR3 is CASSLAAQRVSSYNEQFF. The CDR3 DNA follows: TGTGCCAGCAGCCTCGCCGCACAGCGAGTTTCCTCCTACAATGAGCAGTTCTTC.

The CDR3 nucleotides read TGTGCCAGCGGGGGGGGTTTAGCCAAAAACATTCAGTACTTC. Its translation is CASGGGLAKNIQYF. This rearrangement joins TRBV6-1 to TRBJ2-4; 7 bases map to TRBD2. The length of the CDR3 is 14 residues. Germline CDR1 MNHNS, CDR2 SASEGT. V was clipped by 8 bases and J by 0 bases; unmatched bases: 4.

The gene calls are TRBV5-1 and TRBJ1-4, with a tentative D call TRBD1 (5 bases). V was shortened by 0 bases and J by 3 bases, with 9 bases between the two germline ends. This CDR3 has 15 residues. Germline values: CDR1 SGHRS, CDR2 YFSETQ. DNA of the CDR3: TGCGCCAGCAGCTTGGAGGCAGGGCCTAATGAAAAACTGTTTTTT. This sequence encodes CASSLEAGPNEKLFF.

For this clone: This sample includes further DNA sequences coding for the same CDR3. The V and J genes are TRBV5-1 and TRBJ2-7; 8 bases match TRBD1. Looked up from germline, CDR1 is SGHRS and CDR2 is YFSETQ. This CDR3 is built from 12 residues. The junction had 3 bases not matched to a gene; V was cut back by 4 bases and J by 6 bases. CDR3 coding DNA: TGCGCCAGCAGCGCGGACAGGGTCGAGCAGTACTTC. Its protein is CASSADRVEQYF. Looking up the rest from reference TRBV5-1 and TRBJ2-7 gives the full variable domain: KAGVTQTPRYLIKTRGQQVTLSCSPISGHRSVSWYQQTPGQGLQFLFEYFSETQRNKGNFPGRFSGRQFSNSRSEMNVSTLELGDSALYLCASSADRVEQYFGPGTRLTVT.

The V gene is TRBV5-4, the J gene TRBJ1-1; TRBD1 aligns across 10 bases. Trimming cost V 1 base and J 3 bases; bases outside gene matches: 9. Germline V gene data show CDR1 as SGHNT and CDR2 as YYREEE (reference sequence). This CDR3 has 17 amino acids. CDR3 DNA sequence: TGTGCCAGCAGCTTGTTGTTGGGGACAGGGGCAGACACTGAAGCTTTCTTT. Translating gives CASSLLLGTGADTEAFF. Combining the CDR3 with reference TRBV5-4 and TRBJ1-1 gives the whole variable domain ETGVTQSPTHLIKTRGQQVTLRCSSQSGHNTVSWYQQALGQGPQFIFQYYREEENGRGNFPPRFSGLQFPNYSSELNVNALELDDSALYLCASSLLLGTGADTEAFFGQGTRLTVV.

The V and J genes are TRBV10-1 and TRBJ1-1; D gene ambiguous. CDR1 and CDR2 (germline): WNHNN, SYGVQD (reference sequence). The CDR3 is 20 amino acids. V was pared by 11 bases and J by 4 bases, with 38 bases between. CDR3 in amino acids: CAGLWGGRIQAAPEGTEAFF. The CDR3 nucleotides read TGCGCCGGCCTTTGGGGAGGGAGAATACAAGCTGCCCCGGAAGGCACTGAAGCTTTCTTT.

This chain connects TRBV2 to TRBJ1-4; D might be TRBD1 (6 bases). The CDR3 totals 15 residues. Per germline, CDR1 SNHLY and CDR2 FYNNEI. The ends were cut back, 5 bases at V and 3 bases at J, with 13 bases in the middle. The chain's CDR3 is CASSQQGEPNEKLFF. The DNA of the CDR3 is TGTGCCAGCAGTCAACAGGGCGAGCCTAATGAAAAACTGTTTTTT.

The chain has TRBV6-6 and TRBJ2-5; 11 bases line up with TRBD2. This CDR3 has 16 amino acids. V dropped 0 bases and J dropped 5; count of bases not matched to a gene: 5. Germline V gives CDR1 MNHNY, CDR2 SVGAGI (reference sequence). The CDR3 loop is CASSYSRLAGRETQYF. CDR3 coding DNA: TGTGCCAGCAGTTACTCCCGACTAGCGGGGAGGGAGACCCAGTACTTC.

V gene TRBV5-4 combines with J gene TRBJ1-2; D uncertain. The CDR3 sequence is 12 residues long. The germline V gene encodes CDR1 SGHNT and CDR2 YYREEE (reference sequence). Trimming took off 3 bases at V and 8 bases at J, with 11 bases between the two ends. As DNA, the CDR3 is TGTGCCAGCAGCTCGCACACTGGAGGCTACACCTTC. Protein: CASSSHTGGYTF.

The rearrangement joins TRBV19 to TRBJ2-3, with D perhaps TRBD2 (6 bases). Trimming removed 5 bases from V and 4 bases from J, with 13 bases in between. Germline V gene sequence: CDR1 LNHDA, CDR2 SQIVND (reference sequence). The CDR3 totals 14 residues. CDR3 loop: CASSSRLEADTQYF. The CDR3 bases are TGTGCCAGTAGTTCGAGACTAGAGGCAGATACGCAGTATTTT.

The rearrangement joins TRBV5-1 to TRBJ1-1, with D possibly matching TRBD1 (5 bases). In germline, CDR1 is SGHRS, CDR2 YFSETQ. V lost 4 bases and J 3 bases, leaving 13 bases between the germline ends. This CDR3 spans 14 amino acids. This CDR3 reads CASSPGLGDTEAFF. The CDR3 nucleotides are TGCGCCAGCAGCCCGGGCCTGGGGGACACTGAAGCTTTCTTT.

The CDR3 loop is CASSLVRLAGGDQYF. In DNA, the CDR3 is TGTGCCAGCAGCTTAGTCCGACTAGCGGGGGGTGACCAGTACTTC. J is TRBJ2-5 and V is TRBV7-9; 13 nucleotides match TRBD2. Germline V gene data show CDR1 as SEHNR and CDR2 as FQNEAQ (reference sequence). This CDR3 is built from 15 residues. With 1 base clipped from V and 10 bases from J, the junction kept 6 bases outside the gene matches. Drawing the rest from reference TRBV7-9 and TRBJ2-5, the complete variable domain is DTGVSQNPRHKITKRGQNVTFRCDPISEHNRLYWYRQTLGQGPEFLTYFQNEAQLEKSRLLSDRFSAERPKGSFSTLEIQRTEQGDSAMYLCASSLVRLAGGDQYFGPGTRLLVL.

This chain uses TRBV19 with TRBJ2-5, with 9 positions matching TRBD1. This CDR3 region has 15 residues. CDR1 LNHDA and CDR2 SQIVND come from the germline V gene (reference sequence). Trimming removed 4 bases from V and 5 bases from J; junction bases left unmatched: 8. Here the CDR3 reads CASSTGTGRGETQYF. CDR3 bases: TGTGCCAGTAGTACCGGGACAGGGAGGGGGGAGACCCAGTACTTC.